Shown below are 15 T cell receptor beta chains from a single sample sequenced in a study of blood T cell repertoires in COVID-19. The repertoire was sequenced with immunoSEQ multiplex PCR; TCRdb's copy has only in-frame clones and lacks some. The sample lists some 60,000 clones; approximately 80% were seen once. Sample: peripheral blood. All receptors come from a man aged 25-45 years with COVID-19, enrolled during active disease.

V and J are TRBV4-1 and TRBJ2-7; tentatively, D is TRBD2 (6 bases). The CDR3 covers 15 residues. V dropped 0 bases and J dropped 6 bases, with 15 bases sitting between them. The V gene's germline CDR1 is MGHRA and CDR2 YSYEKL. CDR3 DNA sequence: TGCGCCAGCAGCCAAGATTGGGGGGTTGGGCTCGAGCAGTACTTC. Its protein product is CASSQDWGVGLEQYF.

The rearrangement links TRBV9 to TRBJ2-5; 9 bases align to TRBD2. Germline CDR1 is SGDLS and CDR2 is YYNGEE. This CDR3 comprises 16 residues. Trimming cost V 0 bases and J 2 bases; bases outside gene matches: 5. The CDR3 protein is CASSVALAGIQETQYF. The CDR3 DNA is TGTGCCAGCAGCGTAGCTCTAGCGGGGATACAAGAGACCCAGTACTTC.

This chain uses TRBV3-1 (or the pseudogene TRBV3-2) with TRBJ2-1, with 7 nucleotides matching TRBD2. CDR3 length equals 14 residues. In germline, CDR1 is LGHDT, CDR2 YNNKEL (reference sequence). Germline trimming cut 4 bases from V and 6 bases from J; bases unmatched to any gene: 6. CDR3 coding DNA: TGTGCCAGCAGCCCACTCGCGGGAGCCAATGAGCAGTTCTTC. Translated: CASSPLAGANEQFF.

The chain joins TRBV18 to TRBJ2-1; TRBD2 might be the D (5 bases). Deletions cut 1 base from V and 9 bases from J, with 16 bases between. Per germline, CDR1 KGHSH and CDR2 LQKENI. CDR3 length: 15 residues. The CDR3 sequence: CASSPLEGSPGEQFF. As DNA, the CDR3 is TGTGCCAGCTCACCACTAGAGGGATCACCGGGTGAGCAGTTCTTC.

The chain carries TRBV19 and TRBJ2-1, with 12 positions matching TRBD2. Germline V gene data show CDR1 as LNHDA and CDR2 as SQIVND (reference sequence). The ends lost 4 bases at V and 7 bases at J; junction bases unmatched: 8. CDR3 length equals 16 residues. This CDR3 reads CASSRSLAGGRNEQFF. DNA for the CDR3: TGTGCCAGTAGTAGGTCCCTAGCGGGGGGGAGGAATGAGCAGTTCTTC.

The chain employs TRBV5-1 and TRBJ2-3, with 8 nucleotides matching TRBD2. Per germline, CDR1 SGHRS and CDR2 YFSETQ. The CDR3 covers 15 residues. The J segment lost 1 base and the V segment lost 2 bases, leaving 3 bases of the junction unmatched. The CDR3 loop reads CASSFLAGGTDTQYF. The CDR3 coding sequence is TGCGCCAGCAGCTTTCTAGCGGGCGGCACAGATACGCAGTATTTT. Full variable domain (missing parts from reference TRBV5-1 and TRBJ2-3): KAGVTQTPRYLIKTRGQQVTLSCSPISGHRSVSWYQQTPGQGLQFLFEYFSETQRNKGNFPGRFSGRQFSNSRSEMNVSTLELGDSALYLCASSFLAGGTDTQYFGPGTRLTVL.

This CDR3 reads CASSYLTSGVDEQFF. In DNA form, the CDR3 reads TGTGCCAGCAGTTACTTGACTAGCGGGGTAGATGAGCAGTTCTTC. V usage is TRBV6-2 or TRBV6-3 and J usage is TRBJ2-1; 11 bases match TRBD2. The CDR3 is made up of 15 amino acids. Germline loops: CDR1 MNHEY, CDR2 SVGEGT. The ends lost 1 base at V and 8 bases at J; junction bases unmatched: 4.

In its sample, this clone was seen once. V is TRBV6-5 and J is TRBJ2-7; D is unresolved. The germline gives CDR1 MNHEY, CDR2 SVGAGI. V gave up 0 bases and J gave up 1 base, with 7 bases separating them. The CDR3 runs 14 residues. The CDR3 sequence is CASSYSVGSYEQYF. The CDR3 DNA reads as TGTGCCAGCAGTTACTCGGTCGGGTCCTACGAGCAGTACTTC.

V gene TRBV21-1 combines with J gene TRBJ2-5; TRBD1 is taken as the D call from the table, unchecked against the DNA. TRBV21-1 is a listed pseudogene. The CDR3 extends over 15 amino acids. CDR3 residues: CASSKGTGGQETQYF. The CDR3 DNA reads TGTGCCAGCAGCAAAGGGACAGGGGGCCAAGAGACCCAGTACTTC.

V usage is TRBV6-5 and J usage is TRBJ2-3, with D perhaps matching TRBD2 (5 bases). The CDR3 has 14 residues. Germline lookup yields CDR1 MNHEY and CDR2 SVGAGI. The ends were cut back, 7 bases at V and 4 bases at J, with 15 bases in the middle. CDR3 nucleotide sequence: TGTGCCAGCAAGCGGACGGACCTAGCAGATACGCAGTATTTT. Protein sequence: CASKRTDLADTQYF.

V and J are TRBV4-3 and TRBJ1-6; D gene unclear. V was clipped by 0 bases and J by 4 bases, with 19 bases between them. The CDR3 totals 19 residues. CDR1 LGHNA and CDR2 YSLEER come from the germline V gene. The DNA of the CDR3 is TGCGCCAGCAGCCAAGATTTACGAGGCGCGGCGGTATATAATTCACCCCTCCACTTT. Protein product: CASSQDLRGAAVYNSPLHF.

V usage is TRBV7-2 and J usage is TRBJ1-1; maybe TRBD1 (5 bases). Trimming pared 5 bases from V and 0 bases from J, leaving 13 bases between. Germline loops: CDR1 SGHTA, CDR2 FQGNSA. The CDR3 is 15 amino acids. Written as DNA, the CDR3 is TGTGCCAGCAGCCTGGTGGGGGGGGTGAACACTGAAGCTTTCTTT. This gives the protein CASSLVGGVNTEAFF.

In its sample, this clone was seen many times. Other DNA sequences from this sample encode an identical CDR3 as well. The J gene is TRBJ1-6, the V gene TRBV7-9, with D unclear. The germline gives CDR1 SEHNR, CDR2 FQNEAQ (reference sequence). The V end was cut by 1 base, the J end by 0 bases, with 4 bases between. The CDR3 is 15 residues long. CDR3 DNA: TGTGCCAGCAGCTTAGGCAGCTCCTATAATTCACCCCTCCACTTT. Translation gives CASSLGSSYNSPLHF.

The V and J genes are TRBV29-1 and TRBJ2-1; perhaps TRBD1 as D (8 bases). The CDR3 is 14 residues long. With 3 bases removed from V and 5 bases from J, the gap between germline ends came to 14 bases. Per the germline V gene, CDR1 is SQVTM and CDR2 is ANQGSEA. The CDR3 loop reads CSVDRTGTNNEQFF. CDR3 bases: TGCAGCGTTGATCGGACAGGGACTAACAATGAGCAGTTCTTC.

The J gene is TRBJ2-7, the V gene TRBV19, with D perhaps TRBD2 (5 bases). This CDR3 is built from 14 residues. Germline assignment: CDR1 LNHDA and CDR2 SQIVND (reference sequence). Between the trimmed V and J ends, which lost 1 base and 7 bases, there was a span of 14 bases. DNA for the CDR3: TGTGCCAGTAGTATAGTGGCCCCTCGGGGAGAGCAGTACTTC. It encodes CASSIVAPRGEQYF.